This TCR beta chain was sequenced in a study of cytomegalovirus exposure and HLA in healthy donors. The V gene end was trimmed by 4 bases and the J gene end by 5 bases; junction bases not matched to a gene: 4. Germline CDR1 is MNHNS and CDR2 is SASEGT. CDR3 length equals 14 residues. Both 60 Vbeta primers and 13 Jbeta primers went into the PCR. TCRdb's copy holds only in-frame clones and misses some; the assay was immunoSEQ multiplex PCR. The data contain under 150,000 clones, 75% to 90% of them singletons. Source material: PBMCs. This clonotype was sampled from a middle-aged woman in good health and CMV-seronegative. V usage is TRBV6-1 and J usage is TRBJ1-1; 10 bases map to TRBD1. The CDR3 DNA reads TGTGCCAGCAGTGTCGACAGGGGGCTAACTGAAGCTTTCTTT. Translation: CASSVDRGLTEAFF.